This T cell receptor (beta chain) is from a study of cytomegalovirus exposure and HLA in healthy donors. Overall study findings and caveats: TCR beta chain V- and J-gene trimming was linked, in a later analysis, to a missense variant in DCLRE1C.

Primers included in the PCR were 60 Vbeta and 13 Jbeta primers. Sequenced by immunoSEQ multiplex PCR; TCRdb stores in-frame clones only, minus some. The sample includes 35,000 to 50,000 clones. Nominally healthy donors were sampled, though unrecorded immune exposures were likely. The CDR3 covers 13 residues. V was pared by 2 bases and J by 5 bases, with 10 bases between. Germline loops: CDR1 SGHVS, CDR2 FQNEAQ. In the case of this clone: Its antigen is unidentified.

Sequencing was performed on PBMCs. The J gene is TRBJ2-7, the V gene TRBV7-8; a weak D match, TRBD2 (5 bases). The sequence derives from a male donor in good health and CMV-seronegative. As DNA, the CDR3 is TGTGCCAGCAGCTTATCCCCAGCGGACGAGCAGTACTTC. This translates into CASSLSPADEQYF.